The present T cell receptor (beta chain) was sequenced within a study of T cell changes during pregnancy in multiple sclerosis. This clone appeared a few times. Germline V lookup: CDR1 GTSNPN, CDR2 SVGIG (reference sequence). This CDR3 has 11 amino acids. Trimming took off 4 bases at V and 6 bases at J, with 9 bases between the two ends. The repertoire was sequenced with immunoSEQ multiplex PCR; TCRdb's copy has only in-frame clones and lacks some. The sample lists 85,000 to 100,000 clones; approximately 89% were seen once. This clonotype originated in a female donor with multiple sclerosis, enrolled in a pregnancy study. This sample comprised peripheral blood, obtained before pregnancy. This chain joins TRBV30 and TRBJ1-2; D gene unclear. CDR3 in amino acids: CAWMDRDGYTF. DNA for the CDR3: TGTGCCTGGATGGATCGGGATGGCTACACCTTC.